The 18 T cell receptor beta chains in this list originate from one sample, sequenced in a study of T cell responses to AZD1222 COVID-19 vaccine. Assay: immunoSEQ multiplex PCR; the TCRdb copy retains only in-frame clones and omits some. The sample lists about 120,000 clones; approximately 85% were seen once. The source was peripheral blood, collected on day 0 of AZD1222 vaccination. The source is an adult in good health.

The rearrangement joins TRBV15 to TRBJ1-1; a possible D gene is TRBD1 (5 bases). The CDR3 is 15 amino acids. Per the germline V gene, CDR1 is LNHNV and CDR2 is YYDKDF (reference sequence). Deletions cut 0 bases from V and 10 bases from J, with 18 bases between. The CDR3 protein is CATSRDRDSGGRAFF. CDR3 nucleotides: TGTGCCACCAGCAGAGATCGCGACAGCGGGGGTCGAGCTTTCTTT.

The sample holds a few counts of this clone. This chain connects TRBV19 to TRBJ1-1; 9 bases are a match to TRBD1. Unmatched junction bases numbered 2, after V lost 8 bases and J lost 4 bases. Per germline, CDR1 LNHDA and CDR2 SQIVND (reference sequence). The CDR3 is 12 residues long. The CDR3 DNA is TGTGCCAGTGGGGACAGGGCCACTGAAGCTTTCTTT. Amino acid sequence: CASGDRATEAFF.

The chain uses TRBV7-6 and TRBJ2-7; no clear D. Per germline, CDR1 SGHVS and CDR2 FNYEAQ. The ends were cut back, 5 bases at V and 7 bases at J, with 9 bases in the middle. The CDR3 runs to 11 residues. The CDR3 protein is CASSPLGEQYF. Here the CDR3 DNA reads TGTGCCAGCAGCCCCTTGGGGGAGCAGTACTTC. Full variable domain (outside the CDR3, taken from reference TRBV7-6 and TRBJ2-7): GAGVSQSPRYKVTKRGQDVALRCDPISGHVSLYWYRQALGQGPEFLTYFNYEAQQDKSGLPNDRFSAERPEGSISTLTIQRTEQRDSAMYRCASSPLGEQYFGPGTRLTVT.

This sequence joins TRBV19 and TRBJ2-5, with D hard to call. The germline V and J ends were trimmed by 3 bases and 8 bases, with 16 bases remaining between them. Germline V gene sequence: CDR1 LNHDA, CDR2 SQIVND (reference sequence). This CDR3 is built from 14 residues. CDR3: CASSMVAAKNTQYF. CDR3 in DNA: TGTGCCAGTAGTATGGTGGCAGCCAAGAACACCCAGTACTTC.

This chain joins TRBV5-8 and TRBJ1-5; D unresolved. There are 14 residues in the CDR3. V dropped 0 bases and J dropped 6 bases, with 10 bases sitting between them. Germline V CDR1 and CDR2: SGHTS, YDEGEE. Here the CDR3 reads CASSLVAWGQPQHF. For the CDR3, the DNA is TGTGCCAGCAGCTTGGTTGCGTGGGGTCAGCCCCAGCATTTT.

This chain connects TRBV19 to TRBJ1-2, with D tentatively TRBD1 (6 bases). Germline CDR1 is LNHDA and CDR2 is SQIVND (reference sequence). V was clipped by 11 bases and J by 6 bases, with 13 bases between them. This CDR3 is built from 11 residues. The CDR3 loop reads CASQGLNGYTF. The CDR3, as DNA: TGTGCCTCCCAGGGGCTAAATGGCTACACCTTC.

This chain links TRBV15 with TRBJ1-1; possibly TRBD1 for D (5 bases). This CDR3 region has 19 residues. The V and J ends lost 0 bases and 1 base respectively, with 21 bases between them. The germline V gene has CDR1 LNHNV and CDR2 YYDKDF (reference sequence). The CDR3 DNA sequence: TGTGCCACCAGCAGAGAGTTCCCCACAGGACCACTTCCGAACACTGAAGCTTTCTTT. Its translation is CATSREFPTGPLPNTEAFF.

This clone has only a few counts. V and J are TRBV9 and TRBJ2-2; 10 bases align to TRBD2. With V trimmed by 4 bases and J by 5 bases, 11 bases remained unmatched. CDR3 size: 17 residues. Germline V lookup: CDR1 SGDLS, CDR2 YYNGEE. The CDR3 bases are TGTGCCAGCAGCCATCTGAGAGCGGGAGGGAGAACCGGGGAGCTGTTTTTT. It codes for CASSHLRAGGRTGELFF.

The chain combines TRBV27 with TRBJ2-3; perhaps TRBD1 as D (6 bases). The CDR3 length is 17 residues. V lost 0 bases and J lost 7, with 20 bases in between. CDR1 is MNHEY and CDR2 is SMNVEV in the germline V gene (reference sequence). CDR3 in DNA: TGTGCCAGCAGTTTATCGAGACAGGCCTTAGGATTCTATACGCAGTATTTT. It yields the protein CASSLSRQALGFYTQYF.

The chain carries TRBV7-4 and TRBJ2-1; TRBD2 aligns across 9 bases. This CDR3 has 15 residues. V shed 6 bases, J shed 4 bases, and the junction held 7 bases outside the gene matches. Germline values: CDR1 SGHVT, CDR2 SQSDAQ. CDR3 coding DNA: TGTGCCAGCAGTATCAGCGGGAGGAAGTACAATGAGCAGTTCTTC. Its protein product is CASSISGRKYNEQFF.

The chain is built from TRBV11-3 and TRBJ2-2; D remains ambiguous. The V end was cut by 2 bases, the J end by 1 base, with 5 bases between. The germline V gene has CDR1 SGHNT and CDR2 YENEEA. The length of the CDR3 is 14 residues. The DNA for the CDR3 is TGTGCCAGCAGCTTAACAAAGAACACCGGGGAGCTGTTTTTT. It encodes CASSLTKNTGELFF.

V usage is TRBV30 and J usage is TRBJ2-7, with 12 bases matching TRBD1. The CDR3 is 16 amino acids. The V segment lost 3 bases and the J segment 6 bases; nucleotides outside the gene matches: 12. Per the germline V gene, CDR1 is GTSNPN and CDR2 is SVGIG (reference sequence). The CDR3 protein is CAWRSLPGQGAVEQYF. The CDR3 nucleotides are TGTGCCTGGAGGAGCCTTCCGGGACAGGGGGCCGTCGAGCAGTACTTC.

This clone was counted between two and nine times. The V gene is TRBV24-1, the J gene TRBJ1-5; D may be TRBD1 (5 bases). V was shortened by 1 base and J by 7 bases, with 10 bases between the two germline ends. Germline CDR1 KGHDR, CDR2 SFDVKD. The CDR3 loop spans 14 amino acids. The CDR3 loop is CATSDLEGDQPQHF. The CDR3 DNA reads as TGTGCCACCAGTGATTTAGAAGGGGACCAGCCCCAGCATTTT.

The V call is TRBV28, the J call TRBJ1-5; 7 bases map to TRBD1. Germline V gene lookup returns CDR1 MDHEN and CDR2 SYDVKM. The CDR3 length is 14 residues. The junction had 6 bases not matched to a gene; V was cut back by 5 bases and J by 5 bases. Here the CDR3 reads CASSPDRADQPQHF. CDR3 sequence (DNA): TGTGCCAGCAGTCCTGACAGGGCGGATCAGCCCCAGCATTTT.

This clone was counted ten times or more. This sequence joins TRBV6-1 and TRBJ2-2, with 13 bases fitting TRBD2. CDR1 and CDR2 from the germline V gene are MNHNS and SASEGT. This CDR3 contains 18 residues. With V trimmed by 1 base and J by 3 bases, 5 bases remained unmatched. CDR3 residues: CASSEGTSGGEHTGELFF. CDR3 in DNA: TGTGCCAGCAGTGAAGGCACTAGCGGGGGGGAACACACCGGGGAGCTGTTTTTT.

The table lists this clone with a few counts. The rearrangement joins TRBV11-3 to TRBJ2-1; 15 bases are shared with TRBD2. The CDR3 has 17 residues. Per germline, CDR1 SGHNT and CDR2 YENEEA. The V gene end was trimmed by 7 bases and the J gene end by 2 bases; junction bases not matched to a gene: 6. CDR3 in DNA: TGTGCCAGCACCCGGACTAGCGGGAGGGGAGCCTACAATGAGCAGTTCTTC. Protein: CASTRTSGRGAYNEQFF.

The chain recombines TRBV25-1 with TRBJ2-1, with D possibly being TRBD2 (5 bases). CDR1 is MGHDK and CDR2 is SYGVNS in the germline V gene. V was pared by 4 bases and J by 5 bases, with 15 bases between. This CDR3 contains 15 residues. The CDR3 bases are TGTGCCAGCAGTGCCTCGACTACTTCCCACAATGAGCAGTTCTTC. Translation: CASSASTTSHNEQFF.

V is TRBV18 and J is TRBJ2-2; 12 nucleotides agree with TRBD2. V dropped 3 bases and J dropped 4; count of bases not matched to a gene: 6. The V gene's germline CDR1 is KGHSH and CDR2 LQKENI. The CDR3 extends over 17 amino acids. The DNA of the CDR3 is TGTGCCAGCTCACCCCGGACTAGCGGGGAATTCACCGGGGAGCTGTTTTTT. Encoded protein: CASSPRTSGEFTGELFF.